This T cell receptor beta chain originates from a study of PD-1 blockade in classical Hodgkin lymphoma. The study, taken as a whole, reports: Newly diagnosed patients were reported to exhibit reduced baseline TCR diversity relative to healthy donors. The authors have not defined what causes the repertoire differences, possibly disease activity or prior therapy.

The CDR3 sequence is 17 residues long. Germline V lookup: CDR1 KGHSH, CDR2 LQKENI. The V and J ends lost 6 bases and 2 bases respectively, with 21 bases between them. A note on this clone: Its antigen is currently unknown.

Specified time point: cycle 4 day 1 (C4D1), after less than 7 weeks of nivolumab. Relapses following autologous stem cell transplantation were seen in all patients, with brentuximab vedotin exposure varying. Relapsed/refractory classical Hodgkin lymphoma patients had complete, partial or progressive responses. Only in-frame clones appear in the TCRdb table, and some are missing; sequencing was by immunoSEQ multiplex PCR. The sample holds roughly 64,000 clones, around nine tenths seen once. The sequencing here drew on peripheral blood mononuclear cells (PBMCs), taken before the fourth cycle of nivolumab. The sequence was obtained from a human donor with classical Hodgkin lymphoma. This chain joins TRBV18 and TRBJ2-3; D could derive from TRBD1 or TRBD2 (5 bases each). CDR3 sequence reads: CASSNTESGRFTDTQYF. The CDR3 DNA reads as TGTGCCAGCTCGAATACAGAGTCGGGACGCTTCACAGATACGCAGTATTTT. Together with reference TRBV18 and TRBJ2-3, the CDR3 gives the full variable domain: NAGVMQNPRHLVRRRGQEARLRCSPMKGHSHVYWYRQLPEEGLKFMVYLQKENIIDESGMPKERFSAEFPKEGPSILRIQQVVRGDSAAYFCASSNTESGRFTDTQYFGPGTRLTVL.